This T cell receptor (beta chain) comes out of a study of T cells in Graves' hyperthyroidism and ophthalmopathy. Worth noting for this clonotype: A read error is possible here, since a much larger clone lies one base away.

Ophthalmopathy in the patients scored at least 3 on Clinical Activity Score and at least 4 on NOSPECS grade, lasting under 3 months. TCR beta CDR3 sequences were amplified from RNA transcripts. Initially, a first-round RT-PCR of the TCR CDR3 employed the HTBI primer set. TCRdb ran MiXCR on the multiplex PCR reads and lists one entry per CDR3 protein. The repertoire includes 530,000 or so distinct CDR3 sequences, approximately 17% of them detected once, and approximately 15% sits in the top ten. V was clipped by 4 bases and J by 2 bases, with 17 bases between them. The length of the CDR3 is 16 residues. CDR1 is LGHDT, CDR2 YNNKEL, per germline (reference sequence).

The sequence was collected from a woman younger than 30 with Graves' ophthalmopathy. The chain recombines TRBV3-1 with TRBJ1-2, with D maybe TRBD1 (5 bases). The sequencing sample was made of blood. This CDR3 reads CASSPPVGTSNYGYTF. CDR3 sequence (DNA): TGTGCCAGCAGCCCTCCCGTCGGGACGTCGAACTATGGCTACACCTTC.